The T cell receptor (beta chain) described here comes from a study of blood T cells in healthy people across ages. Study observations and caveats: TCR beta diversity per million T cells fell roughly linearly with age. PBMCs went unsorted, and a conclusive naive versus antigen-experienced comparison was therefore prevented. Diversity figures based on one million T cells were deemed too low.

Combining a sample-barcoded 5' primer with a J-beta primer mix, a second PCR ran for roughly 6 to 11 cycles. One entry per CDR3 protein, called by TCRdb with MiXCR from the 5' RACE reads. The sample holds some 1.1 million distinct CDR3 sequences; 35% to 45% are singletons and the top ten take over 10%. After removal of 2 bases from V and 7 bases from J, the junction contained 3 bases not matched to a gene. The CDR3 consists of 15 residues. In germline, CDR1 is LNHDA, CDR2 SQIVND (reference sequence). Every sample yielded at least 6.5 million isolated PBMCs. About this clonotype: Its antigen remains unknown.

What was sequenced was blood. The source is a young man in good health. The V call is TRBV19, the J call TRBJ1-6; 9 nucleotides agree with TRBD1. The CDR3 here is CASSITGTGNSPLHF. CDR3 coding DNA: TGTGCCAGTAGTATAACCGGGACAGGGAATTCACCCCTCCACTTT.